A single sample is the source of the 9 T cell receptor beta chains below, sequenced in a study of blood T cell repertoires in COVID-19 (dated by TCRdb to 2018 to 2021). Library generation was performed with the immunoSEQ multiplex PCR assay. The immuneACCESS repertoire file appears here via TCRdb, limited to in-frame rearrangements. These files lack a portion of the clones; in checked studies, under half of the deficit traces to unresolved V genes, and the cause of the others is not known. In this sample the table shows about 85,000 clones, roughly four fifths of which occur a single time. More than 1% of the sample is taken by the ten largest. The sequencing sample was made of peripheral blood. These receptor sequences come from a woman of 80 years or more with acute or convalescent COVID-19.

This clone was found once. This chain connects TRBV6-5 to TRBJ1-2, with a weak D call TRBD1 (5 bases). The CDR3 contains 12 residues. Germline V CDR1 and CDR2: MNHEY, SVGAGI. The ends were cut back, 2 bases at V and 10 bases at J, with 11 bases in the middle. DNA of the CDR3: TGTGCCAGCAGTTACACTGACAGCTACTACACCTTC. Its translation is CASSYTDSYYTF.

V and J are TRBV19 and TRBJ1-5; 7 nucleotides match TRBD1. This CDR3 region has 17 residues. The germline CDR1 and CDR2 sequences are LNHDA and SQIVND (reference sequence). With 7 bases clipped from V and 5 bases from J, the junction kept 17 bases outside the gene matches. The CDR3 region is CASTLRQGRAGHQPQHF. CDR3 DNA: TGTGCCAGTACCCTCAGACAGGGAAGGGCTGGTCATCAGCCCCAGCATTTT.

V is TRBV9 and J is TRBJ2-7; possible D gene TRBD2, 5 bases. From germline, CDR1 is SGDLS and CDR2 YYNGEE. The CDR3 consists of 11 residues. Trimming stripped 3 bases from V and 6 bases from J, with 7 bases between. CDR3 in DNA: TGTGCCAGCAGCGCCGAGGGCGAGCAGTACTTC. Protein: CASSAEGEQYF.

In its sample, this clone was seen a few times. The rearrangement links TRBV2 to TRBJ2-7; 7 nucleotides line up with TRBD1. This CDR3 spans 14 amino acids. The V and J ends lost 8 bases and 1 base, in that order; junction bases with no gene match: 8. Germline V gives CDR1 SNHLY, CDR2 FYNNEI. CDR3: CASVVQGTSYEQYF. For the CDR3, the DNA is TGTGCCAGCGTAGTACAGGGGACATCCTACGAGCAGTACTTC.

J is TRBJ2-5 and V is TRBV5-1, with D possibly matching TRBD2 (5 bases). The CDR3 is 16 amino acids. CDR1 SGHRS and CDR2 YFSETQ come from the germline V gene. The germline V and J ends were trimmed by 0 bases and 2 bases, with 14 bases remaining between them. CDR3 nucleotide sequence: TGCGCCAGCAGCTTGGTTCCAGGAGGTCGACAAGAGACCCAGTACTTC. It codes for CASSLVPGGRQETQYF.

The J gene is TRBJ2-7, the V gene TRBV5-1; D is unresolved. In germline, CDR1 is SGHRS, CDR2 YFSETQ. The CDR3 is 16 residues long. Between the trimmed V and J ends, which lost 4 bases and 2 bases, there was a span of 19 bases. The CDR3 DNA reads TGCGCCAGCAGCAAGAGGCAAGACTTACCGACCTACGAGCAGTACTTC. Its translation is CASSKRQDLPTYEQYF.

Turning to this clone: Germline and junction disagree at one end, which may indicate a read error. The J gene is TRBJ2-1, the V gene TRBV3-1 (or the pseudogene TRBV3-2), with 13 bases lining up with TRBD2. CDR3 length: 14 residues. From germline, CDR1 is LGHDT and CDR2 YNNKEL (reference sequence). CDR3 region: CASSRTSGSTQSLF. The DNA for the CDR3 is TGTGCCAGCAGCCGGACTAGCGGGAGCACCCAGTCGCTCTTC.

The rearrangement joins TRBV11-2 to TRBJ2-1; 16 nucleotides align to TRBD2. J gave up 5 bases and V 5 bases, and 6 bases lay outside the gene matches. The CDR3 loop spans 17 amino acids. Germline CDR1 and CDR2: SGHAT and FQNNGV. The CDR3 DNA sequence: TGTGCCAGCAGCCCCGGGACTAGCGGGAGGGGGCACAATGAGCAGTTCTTC. As protein: CASSPGTSGRGHNEQFF.

The chain joins TRBV14 to TRBJ2-1; 13 bases map to TRBD2. The CDR3 contains 16 residues. V shed 4 bases, J shed 4 bases, and the junction held 4 bases outside the gene matches. Germline V gives CDR1 SGHDN, CDR2 FVKESK. CDR3 sequence reads: CASSRQLAGGYNEQFF. CDR3 in DNA: TGTGCCAGCAGCCGCCAACTAGCGGGAGGGTACAATGAGCAGTTCTTC.